This T cell receptor beta chain was found in a study of blood T cells in healthy people across ages. Trimming removed 6 bases from V and 13 bases from J; junction bases left unmatched: 30. Germline V CDR1 and CDR2: SQVTM, ANQGSEA. The CDR3 contains 19 residues. Findings and limits, study-wide: It was not known whether donors were CMV positive (a possible confounder of expanded clonotype changes).

For the second PCR, which ran for 7 to 11 cycles, a sample-barcoded 5' primer and a J-beta primer mix were used. One entry per CDR3 protein results from TCRdb running MiXCR on the 5' RACE reads. The sample carries 1.2 million to 1.5 million distinct CDR3 sequences, 55% to 75% recorded once. As concerns this clonotype: Its antigen is undetermined.

The chain couples TRBV29-1 to TRBJ2-1, with TRBD2 matching 10 bases. This sequence was found in a man between 18 and 35 years old in good health. Sequences were obtained from blood. The DNA of the CDR3 is TGCAGCGTCGCCTTCGGACAGGGACGAGAGCGGGAGGGTCAAGAGACCCAGTTCTTC. Its translation: CSVAFGQGREREGQETQFF.